Described below is a single T cell receptor (beta chain) sequence and its context. This sample is part of a study of blood T cell repertoires in COVID-19. Those enrolled, adults aged roughly 18 to 89 years, came from some 23 US areas. Assignments of participants to cohorts depended upon their own reported clinical history. Here immunoSEQ multiplex PCR was the method, and the copy in TCRdb shows in-frame clones only, minus some. The sample consists of 400,000 or so clones, around 87% of them appearing once. The CDR3 is 15 residues long. Deletions cut 1 base from V and 7 bases from J, with 14 bases between. Germline CDR1 SGHVS, CDR2 FQNEAQ.

What was sequenced was PBMCs or T cells enriched from blood (not recorded which). The chain recombines TRBV7-8 with TRBJ1-5; weak D call: TRBD1 (5 bases). The sequence was obtained from a middle-aged man in a cohort exposed to, infected with or recovered from COVID-19 (not recorded which). The DNA of the CDR3 is TGTGCCAGCAGCTTAGAGCCAGGGCGGGAACAGCCCCAGCATTTT. As protein: CASSLEPGREQPQHF. The variable domain in full, completed from reference TRBV7-8 and TRBJ1-5, reads GAGVSQSPRYKVAKRGQDVALRCDPISGHVSLFWYQQALGQGPEFLTYFQNEAQLDKSGLPSDRFFAERPEGSVSTLKIQRTQQEDSAVYLCASSLEPGREQPQHFGDGTRLSIL.